The 30 T cell receptor beta chains given below trace back to one sample, sequenced in a study of T cells in Graves' hyperthyroidism and ophthalmopathy. RNA transcripts were the template for amplifying TCR beta CDR3 regions. When the TCR CDR3 underwent first-round RT-PCR, the HTBI primer set was used. TCRdb independently ran MiXCR on the multiplex PCR reads; one entry per CDR3 protein. Here the sample spans hundreds of thousands of distinct CDR3 sequences, roughly 15% being singletons. Sequenced sample: blood. The source is a woman between 35 and 50 years old with Graves' ophthalmopathy.

This chain joins TRBV28 and TRBJ2-3; D not resolved. Trimming pared 3 bases from V and 4 bases from J, leaving 8 bases between. This CDR3 region has 13 residues. Germline V lookup: CDR1 MDHEN, CDR2 SYDVKM. The DNA for the CDR3 is TGTGCCAGCAGTTTCCTCACGCCAGATACGCAGTATTTT. The encoded protein is CASSFLTPDTQYF.

The sample holds many counts of this clonotype. V is TRBV19 and J is TRBJ2-1; 8 nucleotides agree with TRBD2. CDR1 is LNHDA and CDR2 is SQIVND in the germline V gene (reference sequence). The CDR3 is 18 residues long. V trimming: 3 bases; J trimming: 9 bases; junction bases outside the gene matches: 19. The CDR3 DNA reads as TGTGCCAGTAGTATCGGTCGGGAGGGCCCATATATACAGACTGAGCAGTTCTTC. Protein product: CASSIGREGPYIQTEQFF.

J is TRBJ2-7 and V is TRBV6-2 or TRBV6-3; 7 bases are shared with TRBD2. The CDR3 consists of 15 residues. CDR1 and CDR2 from the germline V gene are MNHEY and SVGEGT. V shed 4 bases, J shed 6 bases, and the junction held 12 bases outside the gene matches. CDR3 nucleotides: TGTGCCAGCAGTTTTCAAGGACTAGGCCGCCTCGAGCAGTACTTC. It encodes CASSFQGLGRLEQYF.

In its sample, this clonotype was seen many times. The rearrangement links TRBV27 to TRBJ2-2; 10 bases agree with TRBD1. Trimming cost V 6 bases and J 5 bases; bases outside gene matches: 9. This CDR3 contains 16 residues. The germline V gene has CDR1 MNHEY and CDR2 SMNVEV (reference sequence). This CDR3 reads CASSRAGTGVTGELFF. CDR3 nucleotides: TGTGCCAGCAGCAGAGCAGGGACAGGGGTAACCGGGGAGCTGTTTTTT.

V gene TRBV19 combines with J gene TRBJ2-2; no clear D gene. V lost 7 bases, J lost 3 bases, and 6 bases lay in between. The CDR3 has 12 amino acids. Germline CDR1 and CDR2: LNHDA and SQIVND (reference sequence). The DNA of the CDR3 is TGTGCCAGTAACCAGGACACCGGGGAGCTGTTTTTT. Protein product: CASNQDTGELFF.

This clonotype was detected a few times. The V and J genes are TRBV20-1 and TRBJ2-3; 14 bases line up with TRBD2. J was trimmed by 4 bases and V by 2 bases; bases with no gene match: 8. This CDR3 comprises 17 residues. Looked up from germline, CDR1 is DFQATT and CDR2 is SNEGSKA (reference sequence). This chain's CDR3 is CSARPLTSGRAPDTQYF. The CDR3 DNA sequence: TGCAGTGCTAGACCCTTGACTAGCGGGAGGGCCCCAGATACGCAGTATTTT.

This clonotype turned up a few times. CDR3 bases: TGTGCCAGCACCTACGGCCTCTCCTACGAGCAGTACTTC. Its protein is CASTYGLSYEQYF. V is TRBV12-3 or TRBV12-4 and J is TRBJ2-7; D is undetermined. With 7 bases removed from V and 0 bases from J, the gap between germline ends came to 10 bases. This CDR3 has 13 residues.

In its sample, this clonotype was seen many times. CDR3 protein: CASSVGQGVLGGELFF. The CDR3 DNA follows: TGTGCCAGCAGCGTCGGACAGGGGGTATTAGGCGGGGAGCTGTTTTTT. V and J are TRBV9 and TRBJ2-2; 10 bases align to TRBD1. Germline assignment: CDR1 SGDLS and CDR2 YYNGEE. CDR3 length equals 16 residues. The V gene end was trimmed by 2 bases and the J gene end by 7 bases; junction bases not matched to a gene: 8.

This clonotype showed up just a few times. The V call is TRBV4-3, the J call TRBJ2-6, with D possibly being TRBD2 (6 bases). The CDR3 length is 18 residues. CDR1 is LGHNA and CDR2 is YSLEER in the germline V gene. Trimming pared 1 base from V and 0 bases from J, leaving 13 bases between. CDR3 in DNA: TGCGCCAGCAGCCAAGGGGTAGCGGAAAGCTCTGGGGCCAACGTCCTGACTTTC. Residues: CASSQGVAESSGANVLTF.

This chain links TRBV6-5 with TRBJ1-3; the D is unclear. This CDR3 spans 14 amino acids. CDR1 MNHEY and CDR2 SVGAGI come from the germline V gene. The V and J ends lost 2 bases and 0 bases respectively, with 5 bases between them. CDR3 sequence (DNA): TGTGCCAGCAGTTACGTCGGCTCTGGAAACACCATATATTTT. Encoded protein: CASSYVGSGNTIYF.

This clonotype was found many times. The chain couples TRBV4-1 to TRBJ2-7; D may be TRBD1 (6 bases). The CDR3 spans 15 residues. Trimming shortened V by 1 base and J by 2 bases, and 12 bases separated the two germline ends. Germline assignment: CDR1 MGHRA and CDR2 YSYEKL. The CDR3 region has the DNA TGCGCCAGCAGCCAAGTACCCAGGGGCGCCTACGAGCAGTACTTC. Protein product: CASSQVPRGAYEQYF.

In its sample, this clonotype was seen a few times. The chain recombines TRBV11-2 with TRBJ2-1; 7 bases are shared with TRBD2. The CDR3 totals 19 residues. V was clipped by 0 bases and J by 0 bases; unmatched bases: 11. Germline V CDR1 and CDR2: SGHAT, FQNNGV. The CDR3: CASSLDRASTSPSYNEQFF. The CDR3 DNA is TGTGCCAGCAGCTTAGATCGCGCTTCGACTAGCCCCTCCTACAATGAGCAGTTCTTC.

With regard to this clonotype: The conserved phenylalanine or tryptophan normally closing the CDR3 is absent here, so this likely arose from a read error. The V call is TRBV5-1, the J call TRBJ2-7; 7 bases are a match to TRBD1. CDR1 is SGHRS, CDR2 YFSETQ, per germline. The CDR3 extends over 14 amino acids. Trimming cost V 2 bases and J 3 bases; bases outside gene matches: 5. CDR3 region: CASSLGTAYYEQYS. The CDR3 DNA follows: TGCGCCAGCAGCTTAGGGACAGCGTACTACGAGCAGTACTCC.

This clonotype has a count of ten or more. This chain links TRBV12-3 or TRBV12-4 with TRBJ1-1; no definite D call. The CDR3 runs to 13 residues. Deletions cut 6 bases from V and 7 bases from J, with 15 bases between. CDR3 coding DNA: TGTGCCAGCAGCCCGGACCTCCCAGGTGAAGCTTTCTTT. Protein sequence: CASSPDLPGEAFF.

This clonotype was detected ten times or more. CDR3 in amino acids: CASRREMNTEAFF. The CDR3 DNA follows: TGTGCCAGCAGGAGGGAAATGAACACTGAAGCTTTCTTT. The chain joins TRBV2 to TRBJ1-1; D unclear. Germline CDR1 SNHLY, CDR2 FYNNEI. V was cut by 6 bases and J by 0 bases, with 8 bases left in between. The CDR3 has 13 amino acids.

The chain joins TRBV24-1 to TRBJ2-5; D is perhaps TRBD1 or TRBD2 (5 bases each). V lost 5 bases and J lost 4, with 22 bases in between. Germline values: CDR1 KGHDR, CDR2 SFDVKD. The CDR3 covers 17 residues. For the CDR3, the DNA is TGTGCCACCAGTGCGGGACCAGGTGATCGTCCGACAGAGACCCAGTACTTC. As protein: CATSAGPGDRPTETQYF.

This clonotype came up many times. The gene calls are TRBV12-3 or TRBV12-4 and TRBJ2-7; unclear D gene. The V gene lost 6 bases and the J gene lost 2 bases, with 14 bases spanning the gap. The CDR3 is 14 amino acids. The CDR3 sequence is CASSPTDGAYEQYF. The CDR3 DNA reads as TGTGCCAGCAGCCCTACGGACGGAGCCTACGAGCAGTACTTC.

The rearrangement joins TRBV28 to TRBJ2-5; TRBD2 is a possible D gene (5 bases). V lost 11 bases and J 1 base, leaving 17 bases between the germline ends. This CDR3 spans 14 amino acids. Germline-derived CDR1 and CDR2 are MDHEN and SYDVKM. This CDR3 is CAVYRQGSQETQYF. Written as DNA, the CDR3 is TGTGCCGTCTATCGGCAAGGGAGCCAAGAGACCCAGTACTTC.

This clonotype was counted at least ten times. The chain couples TRBV20-1 to TRBJ2-4; 8 positions match TRBD2. Per the germline V gene, CDR1 is DFQATT and CDR2 is SNEGSKA (reference sequence). J lost 9 bases, V lost 0 bases, and 7 bases had no gene match. The CDR3 covers 14 residues. CDR3 region: CSARDDTSGGIQYF. The CDR3 DNA follows: TGCAGTGCTAGAGATGACACTAGCGGTGGCATTCAGTACTTC.

This clonotype showed up many times. This chain links TRBV30 with TRBJ1-5, with D maybe TRBD1 (5 bases). The V gene lost 3 bases and the J gene lost 0 bases, with 12 bases spanning the gap. Looked up from germline, CDR1 is GTSNPN and CDR2 is SVGIG (reference sequence). The CDR3 runs 15 residues. The CDR3 sequence: CAWSMGLYSNQPQHF. CDR3 nucleotides: TGTGCCTGGAGCATGGGACTATATAGCAATCAGCCCCAGCATTTT.

This clonotype appeared many times. J is TRBJ1-1 and V is TRBV25-1; D may be TRBD1 (6 bases). Trimming stripped 2 bases from V and 5 bases from J, with 15 bases between. This CDR3 is built from 15 residues. Germline-derived CDR1 and CDR2 are MGHDK and SYGVNS. As DNA, the CDR3 is TGTGCCAGCAGTGAACACCGGACAGTTGGAACTGAAGCTTTCTTT. Translating it yields CASSEHRTVGTEAFF.

This chain joins TRBV19 and TRBJ1-1; D is undetermined. The germline gives CDR1 LNHDA, CDR2 SQIVND (reference sequence). V lost 4 bases and J 6 bases, leaving 18 bases between the germline ends. CDR3 length: 15 residues. The DNA for the CDR3 is TGTGCCAGTAGTACTTACGGGCCCCCCGGCGCTGAAGCTTTCTTT. Translating gives CASSTYGPPGAEAFF.

This clonotype appeared many times. The chain recombines TRBV2 with TRBJ2-5; 12 bases agree with TRBD1. V dropped 6 bases and J dropped 4; count of bases not matched to a gene: 6. This CDR3 has 15 amino acids. Looked up from germline, CDR1 is SNHLY and CDR2 is FYNNEI. The CDR3 protein is CASRGTGGAGETQYF. In nucleotides, the CDR3 is TGTGCCAGCAGGGGGACAGGGGGCGCCGGAGAGACCCAGTACTTC. Full variable domain (missing parts from reference TRBV2 and TRBJ2-5): EPEVTQTPSHQVTQMGQEVILRCVPISNHLYFYWYRQILGQKVEFLVSFYNNEISEKSEIFDDQFSVERPDGSNFTLKIRSTKLEDSAMYFCASRGTGGAGETQYFGPGTRLLVL.

In this sample, this clonotype turned up many times. V is TRBV20-1 and J is TRBJ1-1, with TRBD1 matching 7 bases. This CDR3 has 11 residues. The V and J ends lost 8 bases and 1 base, in that order; junction bases with no gene match: 1. Germline loops: CDR1 DFQATT, CDR2 SNEGSKA (reference sequence). CDR3 bases: TGCAGTAGGACAGGGAACACTGAAGCTTTCTTT. Protein product: CSRTGNTEAFF.

This clonotype was recorded at least ten times. The chain employs TRBV20-1 and TRBJ2-5; D is unclear. The V end was cut by 5 bases, the J end by 5 bases, with 12 bases between. The CDR3 runs 12 residues. The germline CDR1 and CDR2 sequences are DFQATT and SNEGSKA (reference sequence). Here the CDR3 reads CSASTNGETQYF. DNA for the CDR3: TGCAGTGCTTCGACAAACGGGGAGACCCAGTACTTC.

This clonotype came up many times. The CDR3 sequence: CASSAQTGSAYGYTF. The CDR3 nucleotides are TGTGCCAGCAGCGCCCAAACAGGGTCAGCCTATGGCTACACCTTC. The chain is built from TRBV2 and TRBJ1-2, with D possibly matching TRBD1 (6 bases). The CDR3 has 15 amino acids. CDR1 and CDR2 (germline): SNHLY, FYNNEI. The V and J ends lost 6 bases and 4 bases respectively, with 18 bases between them.

This clonotype was recorded many times. The chain is built from TRBV28 and TRBJ1-2; D is unresolved. The CDR3 runs to 14 residues. The germline CDR1 and CDR2 sequences are MDHEN and SYDVKM. The V end lost 0 bases, the J end lost 0 bases, and 5 bases lay between the germline ends. The CDR3 nucleotides read TGTGCCAGCAGTTTATGTCAGCCTAACTATGGCTACACCTTC. Residues: CASSLCQPNYGYTF.

This clonotype has at least ten counts. The chain links TRBV11-2 to TRBJ1-1; D unresolved. CDR1 and CDR2 from the germline V gene are SGHAT and FQNNGV. Between the trimmed V and J ends, which lost 2 bases and 0 bases, there was a span of 7 bases. The CDR3 totals 14 residues. CDR3 sequence reads: CASSLSDLNTEAFF. In DNA, the CDR3 is TGTGCCAGCAGCTTATCCGATTTGAACACTGAAGCTTTCTTT.

This clonotype was counted ten times or more. The rearrangement links TRBV13 to TRBJ1-1; no clear D gene. Trimming stripped 0 bases from V and 2 bases from J, with 10 bases between. CDR1 PRHDT and CDR2 FYEKMQ come from the germline V gene (reference sequence). The CDR3 extends over 15 amino acids. The CDR3 DNA follows: TGTGCCAGCAGCTTAGGGGGCAGATATAACACTGAAGCTTTCTTT. Translated, it gives CASSLGGRYNTEAFF.

This clonotype was observed many times. This sequence joins TRBV20-1 and TRBJ2-5; D is unclear. This CDR3 comprises 14 residues. V shed 1 base and J shed 5 bases, with 14 bases lying between them. Per germline, CDR1 DFQATT and CDR2 SNEGSKA (reference sequence). DNA for the CDR3: TGCAGTGCTAGAGCGGGCGACTCAAGGGAGACCCAGTACTTC. This translates into CSARAGDSRETQYF.